A single sample gave rise to the 11 T cell receptor beta chains below, sequenced in a study of blood T cells in healthy people across ages. A second PCR, run for roughly 7 to 12 cycles, used a sample-barcoded 5' primer plus a J-beta primer mix. A single record per CDR3 protein comes from TCRdb applying MiXCR to the 5' RACE reads. The sample has roughly 1.7 million distinct CDR3 sequences, roughly 32% seen once. The sequenced sample consisted of blood. These receptors were collected from a woman aged 25 to 45 in good health.

This clonotype was recorded a few times. The chain joins TRBV20-1 to TRBJ1-1; 9 bases agree with TRBD1. With V trimmed by 6 bases and J by 8 bases, 13 bases remained unmatched. Germline CDR1 is DFQATT and CDR2 is SNEGSKA (reference sequence). This CDR3 contains 14 residues. The CDR3 loop is CSAITGTGRKEAFF. For the CDR3, the DNA is TGCAGTGCAATCACCGGGACAGGGCGCAAAGAAGCTTTCTTT.

This clonotype was recorded a few times. The chain joins TRBV30 to TRBJ2-1; the D is unclear. The V gene lost 6 bases and the J gene lost 6 bases, with 15 bases spanning the gap. The CDR3 loop spans 13 amino acids. Per the germline V gene, CDR1 is GTSNPN and CDR2 is SVGIG (reference sequence). CDR3 in amino acids: CACLAAGLNEQFF. CDR3 bases: TGTGCCTGCTTGGCGGCAGGCCTCAATGAGCAGTTCTTC.

This clonotype was seen more than once but under ten times. This sequence joins TRBV12-3 or TRBV12-4 and TRBJ2-5, with 10 bases matching TRBD2. The DNA end lines up better with TRBJ2-7; the J call may be wrong. The CDR3 runs 14 residues. In DNA form, the CDR3 reads TGTGCCAGCAGGTCGGGACTAGCGCTCTACGAGCAGTACTTC. Translating gives CASRSGLALYEQYF.

This clonotype was counted only a few times. The chain combines TRBV27 with TRBJ1-2, with D possibly being TRBD1 (5 bases). Germline CDR1 MNHEY, CDR2 SMNVEV (reference sequence). V lost 6 bases and J lost 3, with 17 bases in between. The CDR3 consists of 15 residues. The chain's CDR3 is CASRSHLGGDYGYTF. CDR3 bases: TGTGCCAGCAGGTCGCATCTCGGGGGGGACTATGGCTACACCTTC.

The chain has TRBV20-1 and TRBJ2-5; a possible D gene is TRBD2 (6 bases). The CDR3 runs 12 residues. The germline gives CDR1 DFQATT, CDR2 SNEGSKA (reference sequence). CDR3 loop: CSGGAPGETQYF. CDR3 coding DNA: TGCAGCGGGGGAGCCCCTGGAGAGACCCAGTACTTC.

This clonotype has only a few counts. V usage is TRBV5-1 and J usage is TRBJ2-1, with 14 bases that match TRBD2. Germline V gene data show CDR1 as SGHRS and CDR2 as YFSETQ. The CDR3 runs 14 residues. V lost 7 bases to trimming and J lost 9 bases; unmatched junction nucleotides: 6. CDR3 nucleotide sequence: TGCGCCAGCGCCGGGACTAGCGGGAGTACTGAGCAGTTCTTC. It codes for CASAGTSGSTEQFF.

Only a few counts were recorded for this clonotype. The gene calls are TRBV11-2 and TRBJ2-1, with D perhaps assigned TRBD1 or TRBD2 (6 bases each). The CDR3 extends over 16 amino acids. V shed 5 bases and J shed 2 bases, with 16 bases lying between them. Germline V gene data show CDR1 as SGHAT and CDR2 as FQNNGV. The chain's CDR3 is CASSPSVGGAYNEQFF. DNA for the CDR3: TGTGCCAGCAGCCCCAGTGTGGGGGGCGCCTACAATGAGCAGTTCTTC.

The V gene is TRBV10-3, the J gene TRBJ2-1, with 9 bases matching TRBD2. The CDR3 loop spans 16 amino acids. V lost 5 bases to trimming and J lost 0 bases; unmatched junction nucleotides: 5. Germline V gene data show CDR1 as ENHRY and CDR2 as SYGVKD. The CDR3 bases are TGTGCCATCAGTTACCTAGCGGGAAGCTCCTACAATGAGCAGTTCTTC. This gives the protein CAISYLAGSSYNEQFF.

V is TRBV29-1 and J is TRBJ1-1; 7 bases map to TRBD1. The CDR3 loop spans 14 amino acids. The ends lost 7 bases at V and 0 bases at J; junction bases unmatched: 8. Germline V CDR1 and CDR2: SQVTM, ANQGSEA. CDR3 amino acids: CSANEGALNTEAFF. The CDR3 DNA reads as TGCAGCGCGAACGAGGGGGCGCTGAACACTGAAGCTTTCTTT.

This sequence joins TRBV20-1 and TRBJ2-3, with a weak D call TRBD1 (6 bases). Germline CDR1 DFQATT, CDR2 SNEGSKA (reference sequence). The CDR3 has 11 residues. V was clipped by 4 bases and J by 9 bases, with 11 bases between them. CDR3 coding DNA: TGCAGTGCTACCGAGGGGGACACGCAGTATTTT. It specifies CSATEGDTQYF.

This rearrangement joins TRBV5-1 to TRBJ2-5, with D uncertain. This CDR3 is 14 amino acids long. The ends were cut back, 4 bases at V and 1 base at J, with 11 bases in the middle. Per the germline V gene, CDR1 is SGHRS and CDR2 is YFSETQ. The CDR3 bases are TGCGCCAGCAGCCGACTTGAAGGCCAAGAGACCCAGTACTTC. It specifies CASSRLEGQETQYF. Combining the CDR3 with reference TRBV5-1 and TRBJ2-5 gives the whole variable domain KAGVTQTPRYLIKTRGQQVTLSCSPISGHRSVSWYQQTPGQGLQFLFEYFSETQRNKGNFPGRFSGRQFSNSRSEMNVSTLELGDSALYLCASSRLEGQETQYFGPGTRLLVL.